The rows below give T cell receptor beta chains drawn from one sample of a study of blood T cell repertoires in COVID-19. Sequencing was performed with immunoSEQ multiplex PCR; in TCRdb, only in-frame clones are kept and a portion is missing. The sample yields about 75,000 clones, approximately 82% seen once. Sequencing was performed on peripheral blood. These receptors originate from a woman aged 45-59 years with acute or convalescent COVID-19. The CDR3 runs from the conserved cysteine through the conserved F or W. Each record gives: J gene, clone size, CDR3 length, D gene, V gene, CDR3 protein, CDR3 DNA. The D gene is left open where the match is weak. Size is omitted from some rows. Given values are once, few, many or a class for expanded clones.

j_gene: TRBJ2-1
abundance: NA
len: 19
d_gene: TRBD2
v_gene: TRBV4-1
CDR3aa: CASSHIRGPRGFSYNEQFF
CDR3nt: TGCGCCAGCAGCCACATCCGGGGCCCGCGGGGGTTCTCCTACAATGAGCAGTTCTTC

j_gene: TRBJ2-5
abundance: NA
len: 12
d_gene: NA
v_gene: TRBV18
CDR3aa: CASSPDWETQYF
CDR3nt: TGTGCCAGCTCACCCGACTGGGAGACCCAGTACTTC

j_gene: TRBJ2-5
abundance: once
len: 11
d_gene: NA
v_gene: TRBV20-1
CDR3aa: CSAPYQETQYF
CDR3nt: TGCAGTGCTCCGTACCAAGAGACCCAGTACTTC

j_gene: TRBJ1-4
abundance: NA
len: 15
d_gene: NA
v_gene: TRBV7-6
CDR3aa: CASSLVRGGIEKLFF
CDR3nt: TGTGCCAGCAGCTTAGTACGGGGAGGGATTGAAAAACTGTTTTTT

j_gene: TRBJ2-1
abundance: NA
len: 18
d_gene: TRBD2
v_gene: TRBV4-2
CDR3aa: CASSQDETSGSSSNEQFF
CDR3nt: TGTGCCAGCAGCCAAGATGAGACTAGCGGGAGCTCGAGCAATGAGCAGTTCTTC

j_gene: TRBJ1-1
abundance: NA
len: 17
d_gene: TRBD1
v_gene: TRBV27
CDR3aa: CASSLTPAGQANTEAFF
CDR3nt: TGTGCCAGCAGTTTAACCCCCGCGGGACAGGCCAACACTGAAGCTTTCTTT

j_gene: TRBJ2-1
abundance: NA
len: 17
d_gene: TRBD2
v_gene: TRBV6-2/TRBV6-3
CDR3aa: CASSYSPLAGLTHEQFF
CDR3nt: TGTGCCAGCAGTTACTCGCCTCTAGCGGGGCTGACCCATGAGCAGTTCTTC

j_gene: TRBJ2-7
abundance: NA
len: 13
d_gene: NA
v_gene: TRBV30
CDR3aa: CAWWLGGRSEQYF
CDR3nt: TGTGCCTGGTGGTTGGGGGGGCGGTCCGAGCAGTACTTC

j_gene: TRBJ2-3
abundance: NA
len: 17
d_gene: TRBD1
v_gene: TRBV5-4
CDR3aa: CASSPRSGRGSTDTQYF
CDR3nt: TGTGCCAGCAGTCCCCGCAGCGGCAGGGGGAGCACAGATACGCAGTATTTT

j_gene: TRBJ2-1
abundance: few
len: 15
d_gene: NA
v_gene: TRBV6-2/TRBV6-3
CDR3aa: CASSPLAQRYNEQFF
CDR3nt: TGTGCCAGCAGTCCACTAGCTCAGAGATACAATGAGCAGTTCTTC

j_gene: TRBJ2-3
abundance: NA
len: 14
d_gene: TRBD1
v_gene: TRBV7-9
CDR3aa: CASSSGQGTDTQYF
CDR3nt: TGTGCCAGCAGCTCCGGACAGGGCACAGATACGCAGTATTTT

j_gene: TRBJ2-7
abundance: NA
len: 10
d_gene: NA
v_gene: TRBV5-1
CDR3aa: CASVGFEQYF
CDR3nt: TGCGCCAGCGTGGGCTTCGAGCAGTACTTC

j_gene: TRBJ1-2
abundance: NA
len: 13
d_gene: NA
v_gene: TRBV10-3
CDR3aa: CAIGYREEAGYTF
CDR3nt: TGTGCCATCGGCTACAGGGAAGAAGCTGGCTACACCTTC

j_gene: TRBJ1-4
abundance: once
len: 15
d_gene: TRBD1
v_gene: TRBV5-1
CDR3aa: CASSARTGYYEKLFF
CDR3nt: TGCGCCAGCAGCGCGCGGACAGGTTATTATGAAAAACTGTTTTTT

j_gene: TRBJ1-1
abundance: NA
len: 12
d_gene: NA
v_gene: TRBV30
CDR3aa: CAWSRGGAEAFF
CDR3nt: TGTGCCTGGAGTAGGGGCGGGGCTGAAGCTTTCTTT

j_gene: TRBJ2-3
abundance: NA
len: 15
d_gene: TRBD2
v_gene: TRBV5-1
CDR3aa: CARSFSGGGLDTQYF
CDR3nt: TGCGCCCGCAGCTTTAGCGGGGGGGGGCTAGATACGCAGTATTTT

j_gene: TRBJ2-6
abundance: NA
len: 16
d_gene: NA
v_gene: TRBV5-6
CDR3aa: CASTRQDSSGANVLTF
CDR3nt: TGTGCCAGCACCCGACAGGATAGCTCTGGGGCCAACGTCCTGACTTTC

j_gene: TRBJ2-7
abundance: NA
len: 15
d_gene: TRBD1
v_gene: TRBV28
CDR3aa: CASSPHLGQGYEQYF
CDR3nt: TGTGCCAGCAGTCCCCACCTAGGACAGGGCTACGAGCAGTACTTC

j_gene: TRBJ1-3
abundance: NA
len: 17
d_gene: TRBD1
v_gene: TRBV9
CDR3aa: CASSVEVQGAAGNTIYF
CDR3nt: TGTGCCAGCAGCGTAGAGGTGCAGGGGGCGGCTGGAAACACCATATATTTT

j_gene: TRBJ2-2
abundance: NA
len: 13
d_gene: NA
v_gene: TRBV24-1
CDR3aa: CATSDFYAGELFF
CDR3nt: TGTGCCACCAGTGATTTTTATGCCGGGGAGCTGTTTTTT

j_gene: TRBJ2-7
abundance: few
len: 16
d_gene: TRBD1
v_gene: TRBV6-2/TRBV6-3
CDR3aa: CASSSSRRDRGQGQYF
CDR3nt: TGTGCCAGCAGCTCAAGTAGACGGGACAGGGGGCAGGGGCAGTACTTC

j_gene: TRBJ1-5
abundance: NA
len: 15
d_gene: TRBD1
v_gene: TRBV19
CDR3aa: CASSKTGGEFQPQHF
CDR3nt: TGTGCCAGTAGCAAGACAGGGGGCGAATTTCAGCCCCAGCATTTT

j_gene: TRBJ1-3
abundance: NA
len: 17
d_gene: NA
v_gene: TRBV4-2
CDR3aa: CASSQGRGARSGNTIYF
CDR3nt: TGTGCCAGCAGCCAAGGGCGGGGGGCTCGCTCTGGAAACACCATATATTTT

j_gene: TRBJ1-5
abundance: NA
len: 17
d_gene: NA
v_gene: TRBV10-3
CDR3aa: CAISESGRGSSNQPQHF
CDR3nt: TGTGCCATCAGCGAAAGCGGACGGGGGAGTAGCAATCAGCCCCAGCATTTT

j_gene: TRBJ2-1
abundance: NA
len: 17
d_gene: TRBD2
v_gene: TRBV2
CDR3aa: CASSVNGGSLTYNEQFF
CDR3nt: TGTGCCAGCAGTGTTAATGGCGGGAGTCTAACCTACAATGAGCAGTTCTTC

j_gene: TRBJ2-7
abundance: NA
len: 15
d_gene: NA
v_gene: TRBV7-2
CDR3aa: CASTSRDTGRYEQYF
CDR3nt: TGTGCCAGCACCTCGAGGGACACGGGACGGTACGAGCAGTACTTC

j_gene: TRBJ1-5
abundance: NA
len: 13
d_gene: NA
v_gene: TRBV19
CDR3aa: CASSQAGGQPQHF
CDR3nt: TGTGCCAGTAGCCAAGCCGGGGGACAGCCCCAGCATTTT

j_gene: TRBJ2-1
abundance: NA
len: 16
d_gene: TRBD1
v_gene: TRBV15
CDR3aa: CATSNPGQGSYNEQFF
CDR3nt: TGTGCCACCAGCAATCCGGGACAGGGCTCCTACAATGAGCAGTTCTTC

j_gene: TRBJ1-2
abundance: NA
len: 15
d_gene: TRBD1
v_gene: TRBV19
CDR3aa: CASSETGVPNYGYTF
CDR3nt: TGTGCCAGTAGTGAGACAGGGGTGCCTAACTATGGCTACACCTTC

j_gene: TRBJ1-2
abundance: NA
len: 14
d_gene: NA
v_gene: TRBV5-4
CDR3aa: CASSLDVIRGSYTF
CDR3nt: TGTGCCAGCAGCTTGGACGTTATTCGAGGGAGCTACACCTTC